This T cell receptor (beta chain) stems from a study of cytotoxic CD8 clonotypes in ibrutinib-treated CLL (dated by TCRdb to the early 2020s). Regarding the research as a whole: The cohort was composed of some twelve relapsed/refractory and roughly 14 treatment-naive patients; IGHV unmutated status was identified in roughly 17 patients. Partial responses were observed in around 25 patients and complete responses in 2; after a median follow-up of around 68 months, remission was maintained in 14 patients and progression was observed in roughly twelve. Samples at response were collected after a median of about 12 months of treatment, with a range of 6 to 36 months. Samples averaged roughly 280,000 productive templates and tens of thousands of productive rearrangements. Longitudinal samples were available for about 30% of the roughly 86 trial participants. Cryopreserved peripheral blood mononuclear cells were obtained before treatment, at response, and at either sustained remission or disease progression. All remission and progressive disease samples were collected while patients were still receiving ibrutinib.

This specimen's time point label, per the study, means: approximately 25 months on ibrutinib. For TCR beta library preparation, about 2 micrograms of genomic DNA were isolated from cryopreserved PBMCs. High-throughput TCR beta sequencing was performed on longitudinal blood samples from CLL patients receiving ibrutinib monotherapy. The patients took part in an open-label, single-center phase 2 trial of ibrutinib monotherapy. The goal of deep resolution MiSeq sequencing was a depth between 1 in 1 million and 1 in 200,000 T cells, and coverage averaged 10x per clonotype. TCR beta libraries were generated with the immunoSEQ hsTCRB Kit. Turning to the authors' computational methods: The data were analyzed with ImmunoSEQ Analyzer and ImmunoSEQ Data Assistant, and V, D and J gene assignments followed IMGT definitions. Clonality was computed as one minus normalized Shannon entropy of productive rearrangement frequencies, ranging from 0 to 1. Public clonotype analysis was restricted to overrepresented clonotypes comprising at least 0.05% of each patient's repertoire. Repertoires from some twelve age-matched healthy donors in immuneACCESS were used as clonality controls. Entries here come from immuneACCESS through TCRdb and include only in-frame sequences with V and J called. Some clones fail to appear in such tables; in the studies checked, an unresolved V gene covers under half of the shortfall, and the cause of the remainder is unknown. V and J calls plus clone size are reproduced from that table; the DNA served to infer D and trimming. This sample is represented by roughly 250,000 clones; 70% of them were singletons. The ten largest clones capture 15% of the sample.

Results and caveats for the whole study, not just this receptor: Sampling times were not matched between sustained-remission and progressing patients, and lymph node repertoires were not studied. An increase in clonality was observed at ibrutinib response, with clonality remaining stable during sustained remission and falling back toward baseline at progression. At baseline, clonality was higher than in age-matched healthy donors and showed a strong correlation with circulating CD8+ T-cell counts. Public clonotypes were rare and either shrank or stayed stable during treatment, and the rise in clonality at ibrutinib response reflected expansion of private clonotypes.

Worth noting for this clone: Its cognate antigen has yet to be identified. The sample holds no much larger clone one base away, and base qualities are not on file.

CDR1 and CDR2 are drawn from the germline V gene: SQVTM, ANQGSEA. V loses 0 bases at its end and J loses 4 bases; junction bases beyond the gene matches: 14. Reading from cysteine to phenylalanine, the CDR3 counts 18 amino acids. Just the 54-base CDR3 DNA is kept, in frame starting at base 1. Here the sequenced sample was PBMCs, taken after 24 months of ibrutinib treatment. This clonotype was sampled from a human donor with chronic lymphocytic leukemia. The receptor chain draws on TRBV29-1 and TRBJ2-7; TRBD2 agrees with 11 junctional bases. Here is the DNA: TGCAGCGTTGAAGATCGGGCTAGCGGGAGGCCTTTGAGATACGAGCAGTACTTC. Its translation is CSVEDRASGRPLRYEQYF.